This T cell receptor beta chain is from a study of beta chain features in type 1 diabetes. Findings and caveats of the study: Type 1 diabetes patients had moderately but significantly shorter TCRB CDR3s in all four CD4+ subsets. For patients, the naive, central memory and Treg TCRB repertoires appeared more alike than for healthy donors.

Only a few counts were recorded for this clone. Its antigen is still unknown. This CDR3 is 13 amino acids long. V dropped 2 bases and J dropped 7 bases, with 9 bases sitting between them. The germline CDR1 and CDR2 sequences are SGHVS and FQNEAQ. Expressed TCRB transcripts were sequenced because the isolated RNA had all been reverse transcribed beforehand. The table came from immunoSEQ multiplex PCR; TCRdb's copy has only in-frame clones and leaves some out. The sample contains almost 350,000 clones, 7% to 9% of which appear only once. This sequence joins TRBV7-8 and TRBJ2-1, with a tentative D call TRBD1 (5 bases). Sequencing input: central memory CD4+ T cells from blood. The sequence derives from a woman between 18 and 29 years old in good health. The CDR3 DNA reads TGTGCCAGCAGCTTAAGGCAGGGAAATGAGCAGTTCTTC. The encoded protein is CASSLRQGNEQFF.